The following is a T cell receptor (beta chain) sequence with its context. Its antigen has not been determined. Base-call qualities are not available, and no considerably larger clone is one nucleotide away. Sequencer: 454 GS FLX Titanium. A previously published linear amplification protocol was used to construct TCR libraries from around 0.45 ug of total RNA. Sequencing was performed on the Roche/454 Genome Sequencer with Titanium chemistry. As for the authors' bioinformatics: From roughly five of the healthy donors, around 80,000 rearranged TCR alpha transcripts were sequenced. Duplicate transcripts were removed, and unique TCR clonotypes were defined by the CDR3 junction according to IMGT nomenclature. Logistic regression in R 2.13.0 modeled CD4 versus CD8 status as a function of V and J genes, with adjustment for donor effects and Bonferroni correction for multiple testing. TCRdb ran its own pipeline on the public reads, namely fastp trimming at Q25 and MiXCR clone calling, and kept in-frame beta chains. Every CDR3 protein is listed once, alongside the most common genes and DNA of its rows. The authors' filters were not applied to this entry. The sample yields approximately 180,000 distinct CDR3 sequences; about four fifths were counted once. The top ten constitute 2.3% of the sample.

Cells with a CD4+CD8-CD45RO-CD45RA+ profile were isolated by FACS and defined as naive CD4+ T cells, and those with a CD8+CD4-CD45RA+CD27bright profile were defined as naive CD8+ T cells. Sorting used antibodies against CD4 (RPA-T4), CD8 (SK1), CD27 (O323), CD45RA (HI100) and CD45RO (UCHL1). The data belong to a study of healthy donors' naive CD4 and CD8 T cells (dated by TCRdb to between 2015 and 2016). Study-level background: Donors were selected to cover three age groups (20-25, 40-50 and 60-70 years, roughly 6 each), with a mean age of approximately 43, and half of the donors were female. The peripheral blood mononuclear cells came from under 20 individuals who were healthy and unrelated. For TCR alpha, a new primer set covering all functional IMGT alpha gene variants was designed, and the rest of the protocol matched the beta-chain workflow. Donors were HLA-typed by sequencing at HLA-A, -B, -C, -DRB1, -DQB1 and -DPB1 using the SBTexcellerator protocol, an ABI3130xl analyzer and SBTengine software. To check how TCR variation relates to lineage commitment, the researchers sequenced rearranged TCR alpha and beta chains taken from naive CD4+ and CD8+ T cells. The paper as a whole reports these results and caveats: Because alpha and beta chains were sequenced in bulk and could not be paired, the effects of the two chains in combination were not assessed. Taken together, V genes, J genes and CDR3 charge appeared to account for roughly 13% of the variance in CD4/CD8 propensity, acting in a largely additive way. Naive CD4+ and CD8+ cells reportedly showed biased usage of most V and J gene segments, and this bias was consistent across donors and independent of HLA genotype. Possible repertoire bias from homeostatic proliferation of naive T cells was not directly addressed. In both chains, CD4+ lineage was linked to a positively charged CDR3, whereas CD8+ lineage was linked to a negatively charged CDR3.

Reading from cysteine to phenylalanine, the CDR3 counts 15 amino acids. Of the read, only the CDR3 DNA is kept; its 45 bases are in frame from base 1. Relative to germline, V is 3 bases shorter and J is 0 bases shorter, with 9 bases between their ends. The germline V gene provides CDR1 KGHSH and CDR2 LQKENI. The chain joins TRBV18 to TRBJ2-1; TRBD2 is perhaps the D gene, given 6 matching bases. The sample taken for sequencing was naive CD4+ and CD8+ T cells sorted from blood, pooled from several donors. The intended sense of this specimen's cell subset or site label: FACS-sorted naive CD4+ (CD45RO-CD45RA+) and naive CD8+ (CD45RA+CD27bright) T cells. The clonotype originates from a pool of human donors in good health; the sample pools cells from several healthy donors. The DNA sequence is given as TGTGCCAGCTCACCCAAGCGGGTCTCCTACAATGAGCAGTTCTTC. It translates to CASSPKRVSYNEQFF.